Sequencing of this TCR beta chain was carried out in a study of T cells in localized non-small cell lung cancer (dated by TCRdb to about 2020). In the study overall: The study examined T cell repertoires in approximately 240 patients with early-stage NSCLC and compared tumors with uninvolved tumor-adjacent lungs. The cohort was made up of approximately 250 treatment-naive NSCLC patients whose localized lung tumors had been resected. The mean age of the NSCLC patients was about 67 years, with 120 to 150 men and approximately 100 women. Points the paper makes about the study in general: The highest T cell clonality was observed in uninvolved tumor-adjacent lung, where clonality exceeded that of tumor, suggesting that antigenic responses were more focused in uninvolved tumor-adjacent lung. Higher blood T cell density associated with longer overall survival, while higher adjacent-lung clonality associated with shorter survival. Because the study design was exploratory, TCR variables were selected using unadjusted p-values without false-discovery rate correction. A median of around 60 of the top 100 tumor clones turned up in the paired uninvolved adjacent lung, and fewer than 35 of those clones also ranked among the top 100 of that same adjacent lung. Because multi-region tumor sequencing was not done, intratumor heterogeneity could not be ruled out.

Comment on this clone: The target of this receptor is not known. The sample holds no much larger clone one base away, and base qualities are not on file.

At diagnosis, peripheral blood, uninvolved tumor-adjacent lung and tumor were collected and stored as a combination of fresh-frozen and FFPE material. Blood samples were analyzed as peripheral blood mononuclear cells for TCR repertoire profiling. The immunoSEQ Assay was used to sequence TCR beta CDR3 regions from DNA. The original methods were these. T cell density was computed as TCR beta template counts normalized to usable DNA estimated by amplifying housekeeping genes. Richness was estimated with the preseqR package, extrapolating to 400,000 templates for PBMC samples and 120,000 templates for tissue samples. Clonality was defined as one minus Pielou's evenness. Tissue-enriched TCRs were identified through differential abundance testing performed on productive amino-acid clonotypes, with a minimum total count of 5 and an alpha of 0.1. The Jaccard Index and the Morisita Overlap Index were used to measure repertoire overlap between compartments. GLIPH clustered TCR beta CDR3s with public tetramer-defined viral CDR3s; viral motifs required at least three viral sequences plus V-gene enrichment. TCRdb's version of the immuneACCESS table is confined to in-frame rearrangements and falls short of the full clone set. An unresolved V gene accounts for under half of the shortfall where checked; the remainder is of unknown origin. V, J and clone size are those of that table, while D and trimming were read from the DNA. In all, the sample holds 30,000 to 35,000 clones, and 85% to 90% of those were seen once. Clones ranked in the top ten supply under 5% of the sample.

There are 16 amino acids in the CDR3, from cysteine to phenylalanine inclusive. Left in the record is the CDR3 DNA by itself, 48 bases read in frame from the first base. The CDR1 and CDR2 encoded by the germline V gene are SGDLS and YYNGEE. The junction shows trimming of 2 bases on V and 2 bases on J, and the gene matches do not reach 5 bases of it. The TCR sequence derives from a woman aged 40-70 years with stage I lung adenocarcinoma. The sequencing used peripheral blood, collected before any cancer treatment. The chain couples TRBV9 to TRBJ2-5; the central 11 bases match TRBD2. The sequenced DNA is TGTGCCAGCAGCGTGTTAGCGGGGGGGCTACAAGAGACCCAGTACTTC. This translates into CASSVLAGGLQETQYF.